This T cell receptor beta chain was observed in a study of cytomegalovirus exposure and HLA in healthy donors listed by TCRdb under 2017. About the study as a whole: According to an earlier analysis of around 600 of the donors, some 170 million T cells yielded 117 million unique TCR beta sequences and 276 Gb of sequence data. Rather than drawing on any new phenotypic data, the later analysis identified candidate immune exposures from TCR beta sequences and the way those sequences occurred across donors. Every repertoire in the discovery cohort had been generated on one and the same sequencing platform. Donor age, sex, ethnicity and CMV serostatus were compiled together with the repertoire data. The study was designed to test whether signatures of past pathogen exposure could be identified by cataloging public T cell receptors. The T cell repertoires of 670 or so subjects were profiled by immunosequencing and related to cytomegalovirus serostatus. An earlier analysis of around 580 of the donors used high-throughput TCR beta sequencing to judge whether each TCR beta V gene segment behaved as functional or pseudogenic. About 330 gigabases of sequencing data and roughly 80 million unique TCR sequences made up an early release that covered under 750 HLA-typed donors. In a later genetic analysis, genome-wide SNP genotypes for about 55% of the roughly 700 donors were used, and that subset was treated as a discovery cohort. Among 398 genotyped donors of the cohort, an average of 235,054 unique TCR beta nucleotide sequences were sequenced per donor, roughly a sixth of them non-productive. Typing coverage differed by locus: A, B, C, DRB1 and DQB1 were typed in roughly 620-630 donors, DQA1 in 522, DPA1 in around 600, and DPB1 in roughly 450. Four to six DR-DQ haplotypes were handled as single units for association and clustering, since linkage in the cohort was strong. To predict cytomegalovirus infection status, the study combined high-throughput TCR immunosequencing, statistical association of individual TCRs with disease status, and machine learning. Both class I and class II loci were covered by HLA typing, at four-digit resolution. A separate validation cohort of 100 to 150 different subjects was used in addition to the roughly 670-subject first cohort. Of the 300 to 500 genotyped donors, 80% to 90% were placed in the genetic ancestry cluster associated with self-reported Caucasian donors. A later analysis re-examined previously published TCR beta repertoires from over 500 donors and added high-resolution HLA genotyping to investigate patterns of TCR occurrence. Results and caveats for the whole study, not just this receptor: Over 15 rarely observed V segments, including chromosome 9 orphons, were excluded from the earlier analysis of a few hundred of the donors because counts were too low. A cluster of highly shared sequence variants was judged likely to be a technical artifact of the sequencing pipeline. A later analysis found that HLA-associated TCR beta chains were more clonally expanded and had lower generation probabilities than equally common non-associated chains. In a later analysis, TCR association rates were found to vary across HLA loci, with the most associated TCRs seen for DRB1 alleles and the fewest for HLA-C alleles. This cohort had only TCR beta chains sequenced, and the lack of alpha or paired-chain data limited which features could be detected. Linkage disequilibrium might explain the correlated functional status among segregating V segments, but an unknown experimental factor could not be ruled out. Assigning TCR associations to individual alleles was difficult when HLA alleles, especially DR and DQ, strongly co-occurred. A further reported finding was that TCR beta sequences accurately predicted the HLA-A and HLA-B alleles for most subjects in the first cohort. According to a later analysis, most CMV-associated TCR beta chains appeared to be HLA-restricted, and the HLA associations seemed to be driven largely by CMV exposure. HLA typing was unavailable for some donors at each locus, so association tests used only the typed subset. It was suggested by the authors that the approach could potentially be generalized to other disease states and immunological phenotypes. Three of the identified cytomegalovirus-associated TCR beta chains were confirmed in vitro to be specific for cytomegalovirus antigens. In the study, approximately 160 TCR beta chains were listed as associated with cytomegalovirus. According to a later genetic analysis, donors in an Asian-associated ancestry cluster had fewer N-insertions in productive TCRs than the approximately 700-donor mean. According to a later analysis, parvovirus B19, influenza, CMV and Epstein-Barr virus appeared linked to several top co-occurrence clusters. Specific HLA alleles were associated with over 15,000 TCR beta sequences at a false discovery rate of 0.05 in a later analysis. V-gene and J-gene trimming of TCR beta chains was associated with a missense DCLRE1C variant in a later genetic analysis, and the association was replicated in an independent cohort. Most TCR sequences were seen in very few donors, while some public TCRs were found in many individuals. Immune exposure information for the cohort was limited to CMV serostatus. In an earlier analysis of approximately 590 of the donors, most TCR beta V segments appeared in productive rearrangements about 87% or about 30% of the time, broadly matching IMGT annotations. Roughly uniform sequencing depth across donors was assumed in presence/absence analyses, although this assumption may not hold. In both the original and validation cohorts, the classifier was reported to diagnose cytomegalovirus status with high specificity and sensitivity.

Libraries were made using the immunoSEQ multiplex PCR assay. For the multiplex PCR, a mixture combining 60 forward primers for TCR Vbeta segments and 13 reverse primers for TCR Jbeta segments was used. A multiplex PCR assay on genomic DNA amplified the CDR3 region of rearranged TCR beta genes. Amplified TCR beta libraries were sequenced as 87-base-pair reads on the Illumina HiSeq System. The paper's data handling went like this. Across the 700 or so repertoires, a later analysis counted some 81 million unique TCR beta chains, approximately 10 million of which were shared by at least two donors. To remove PCR and sequencing errors, raw reads were error-corrected and collapsed into unique sequences using a nearest-neighbor algorithm that merged closely related sequences. Alignment of CDR3 sequences to IMGT reference sequences was used to assign V, D and J gene segments. For a sequence to be retained, at least a six-nucleotide match to both a V gene segment and a J gene segment was required. A rearrangement was called productive if the CDR3 had no stop codons and remained in frame with V and J, and every other rearrangement was called non-productive. CDR3 was defined by IMGT convention, running from the second conserved V-encoded cysteine to the conserved J-encoded phenylalanine. Sequences without an unambiguous match to a single V gene segment were excluded from the earlier analysis of almost 600 of the donors. An earlier analysis of 587 of the donors classified V segments as functional when productive rearrangements were above 56.7% and as segregating when the standard deviation between donors was above 5%. A statistical classification framework was built to diagnose cytomegalovirus status from the catalog of TCR beta chain sequences. V and J gene assignment, in a later analysis, came from comparing TCR nucleotide sequences with IMGT/GENE-DB human TR gene sequences. The TCRdist pipeline was used in a later analysis to assign CDR3 sequences and most-parsimonious VDJ recombination scenarios. A later analysis defined each TCR beta chain by its CDR3 amino acid sequence plus V-gene family, and excluded reads lacking a unique V-gene family. In a later analysis, around 600 highly shared, low-generation-probability nucleotide sequences were removed to address suspected cross-contamination and a sequencing artifact. In a later analysis, a clonal expansion index for each public chain was calculated from normalized within-repertoire ranks of inferred template counts. In a later analysis, generation probabilities were computed using a VDJ recombination model fitted to out-of-frame rearrangements, and the results were checked against IGoR. A later analysis scored TCR-TCR, TCR-HLA and TCR-CMV co-occurrence with hypergeometric tests, applying a repertoire-size bias correction to TCR pairs. In a later analysis, false discovery rates were estimated by permuting HLA or CMV assignments 20 times. In a later analysis, co-occurring TCRs were grouped with DBSCAN, and TCRdist sequence similarity was added when clustering was performed within HLA-allele-positive subsets. Co-occurrence clustering excluded repertoires with fewer than 30,000 or more than 120,000 public chains, plus five with anomalous nucleotide sharing. TCRdb mirrors the immuneACCESS table, restricted to in-frame sequences. Some clones are absent from its copies; in checked studies, under half trace to an unresolved V gene, and the reason for the others is unknown. V, J and clone size were drawn from that table, and D and trimming were deduced from the DNA. This sample has some 56,000 clones in its table, and around 83% of those were observed once. The ten most abundant clones make up approximately 1.5% of the sample.

With regard to this clone: Its specific antigen is unknown. No quality values exist for individual bases; no much larger clone is one base distant.

The cohort consisted of 600 to 700 healthy bone marrow donors. At the time of sampling, every cohort member was nominally healthy, though immune exposures that went unrecorded were likely present. CMV serostatus was recorded as positive for around 300 and negative for about 55% of the 666 cohort members, whereas no CMV serostatus was recorded for the donor in question. A peripheral blood sample was collected from each donor, and TCR beta sequencing was performed on peripheral blood mononuclear cells. Genomic DNA extraction from the blood cell samples was performed with the Qiagen DNeasy Blood Extraction Kit. The material sequenced was PBMCs. The receptor was derived from a human donor in good health.

The bases read TGTGCCAGCAGCATCCTCGGTGAGACCCAGTACTTC. Translated, it gives CASSILGETQYF. The chain uses TRBV7-9 and TRBJ2-5; no D gene call is confident. Spanning cysteine to phenylalanine, the CDR3 consists of 12 amino acids. The DNA shown is the 36-base CDR3, in frame from base 1. Relative to germline, V is 5 bases shorter and J is 5 bases shorter, with 9 bases between their ends. CDR1 SEHNR and CDR2 FQNEAQ are derived from the germline V gene (reference sequence).